Listed below are T cell receptor beta chains from one sample, sequenced in a study of blood T cells in healthy people across ages. TCRdb called the 5' RACE reads again in MiXCR, with one record for every CDR3 protein. The sample records hundreds of thousands of distinct CDR3 sequences, roughly 64% being singletons. The material sequenced was blood. The source of these receptors is a man younger than 45 in good health. CDR3s include the opening cysteine and the closing phenylalanine or tryptophan.

TRBJ2-3,14,TRBV12-3/TRBV12-4,CASSNGQGGDTQYF
TRBJ2-7,17,TRBV20-1,CSTVPGTSGPYSYEQYF
TRBJ2-1,13,TRBV19,CASSINVRDEQFF
TRBJ2-5,18,TRBV12-3/TRBV12-4,CASSSPNLATGVTETQYF
TRBJ2-7,11,TRBV30,CAWSSGNEQYF
TRBJ2-1,12,TRBV29-1,CSVASGYNEQFF
TRBJ2-4,14,TRBV12-3/TRBV12-4,CASSPGRALGIQYF
TRBJ2-3,13,TRBV29-1,CSVEGTNTDTQYF
TRBJ1-6,15,TRBV7-2,CASSQRRGANSPLHF
TRBJ2-7,15,TRBV10-3,CAISELTSGRYEQYF
TRBJ1-5,13,TRBV3-1,CASSQVTGQPQHF
TRBJ1-2,14,TRBV2,CASSQTLLNYGYTF
TRBJ2-7,16,TRBV2,CASSEWGSGGGDEQYF
TRBJ1-2,14,TRBV6-6,CASNPTGTNYGYTF
TRBJ2-1,13,TRBV7-2,CASSSPGGYEQFF
TRBJ2-4,13,TRBV4-2,CASSRRGENIQYF
TRBJ2-3,14,TRBV5-1,CASSSRRESDTQYF
TRBJ1-2,14,TRBV12-3/TRBV12-4,CASSRATPNYGYTF
TRBJ2-5,15,TRBV20-1,CSALTASGDQETQYF
-,17,TRBV4-2,CASSQHIAGGLPYEQYF
TRBJ2-7,14,TRBV7-2,CATSAGGSSYEQYF
TRBJ1-2,15,TRBV20-1,CSAADRGLLNYGYTF
TRBJ1-2,14,TRBV20-1,CSAKPGQANYGYTF
TRBJ1-1,15,TRBV7-2,CASSAINPRDTEAFF
TRBJ2-1,18,TRBV18,CVSSPVPSRRTGSYEQFF
TRBJ2-1,13,TRBV28,CASSFGGRYEQFF
TRBJ1-2,15,TRBV7-9,CASSPLAGRNYGYTF
TRBJ2-2,14,TRBV20-1,CSARDRRGNGELFF
-,16,TRBV13,CASSSRGTGQPYEQYF
TRBJ2-4,16,TRBV6-5,CASSPLESLAKNIQYF
TRBJ1-2,11,TRBV6-2/TRBV6-3,CASSWSVGYTF
TRBJ2-3,13,TRBV9,CASSLNPTDTQYF
TRBJ2-1,13,TRBV29-1,CSVARGVIGEQFF
TRBJ2-3,14,TRBV11-2,CASSLTGFTDTQYF
TRBJ2-4,14,TRBV29-1,CSVVRGGYKNIQYF
TRBJ2-1,17,TRBV21-1,CASSYNQTREGVNEQFF
-,15,TRBV6-5,CASSPVGLLGDEQYF
TRBJ2-5,15,TRBV20-1,CSARDHHGGQETQYF
TRBJ1-2,13,TRBV19,CASKGPNRDGYTF
TRBJ2-5,17,TRBV29-1,CSVEDRLDRVGLETQYF
TRBJ2-3,15,TRBV6-5,CASRGTSGNTDTQYF
TRBJ2-7,14,TRBV28,CASRDAGASYEQYF
TRBJ2-5,14,TRBV7-8,CASSFRLPGETQYF
TRBJ1-1,14,TRBV20-1,CSASPHGAATEAFF
TRBJ2-1,15,TRBV5-1,CASSFLGRQGNEQFF
TRBJ2-1,18,TRBV4-3,CASSQDFQGQGVGNEQFF
TRBJ1-1,11,TRBV12-3/TRBV12-4,CASSLRDKAFF
TRBJ1-2,15,TRBV7-2,CASSLEPQGAYGYTF
TRBJ2-7,14,TRBV7-6,CASSWTGGSNEQYF
TRBJ1-2,13,TRBV29-1,CSVEEGMAGGYTF
TRBJ2-3,15,TRBV29-1,CSVGPTSGSGHTQYF
TRBJ1-1,12,TRBV29-1,CSVNRDSAEAFF
TRBJ2-7,13,TRBV5-1,CASSLEGPYEQYF
TRBJ2-7,14,TRBV3-1,CASSHVSSSYEQYF
TRBJ2-7,12,TRBV7-8,CACGDTTYEQYF
TRBJ2-3,13,TRBV10-3,CAISELGTDTQYF
TRBJ1-1,13,TRBV18,CASSPGTDTEAFF